The rows below give T cell receptor beta chains drawn from one sample of a study of T cell responses to AZD1222 COVID-19 vaccine. Profiling relied on immunoSEQ multiplex PCR, and the TCRdb table lists in-frame clones only, not all of them. The sample records 100,000 or so clones, roughly 86% being singletons. The sample in question was peripheral blood, obtained 28 days after the second AZD1222 dose. Source of these receptors: an adult who received the AZD1222 COVID-19 vaccine. Each CDR3 is given with its conserved first and last residue. The D gene is left open where the match is weak.

CDR3aa: CASSYRENTEAFF
j_gene: TRBJ1-1
d_gene: .
v_gene: TRBV11-2

CDR3aa: CASSRRSYEQYF
j_gene: TRBJ2-7
d_gene: .
v_gene: TRBV28

CDR3aa: CASSLGQREQYF
j_gene: TRBJ2-7
d_gene: .
v_gene: TRBV12-3/TRBV12-4

CDR3aa: CASSPPKGAIGELFF
j_gene: TRBJ2-2
d_gene: TRBD1
v_gene: TRBV18

CDR3aa: CASSSRGASDTQYF
j_gene: TRBJ2-3
d_gene: .
v_gene: TRBV5-1

CDR3aa: CASSYQRSGANVLTF
j_gene: TRBJ2-6
d_gene: .
v_gene: TRBV6-5

CDR3aa: CASSLGTIYGYTF
j_gene: TRBJ1-2
d_gene: .
v_gene: TRBV28

CDR3aa: CASSPSLTQGADEQFF
j_gene: TRBJ2-1
d_gene: TRBD1
v_gene: TRBV5-1

CDR3aa: CASSSPGTTNTGELFF
j_gene: TRBJ2-2
d_gene: .
v_gene: TRBV7-9

CDR3aa: CASSLGRWQSGPLHF
j_gene: TRBJ1-6
d_gene: .
v_gene: TRBV28

CDR3aa: CASSQDSSYEQYF
j_gene: TRBJ2-7
d_gene: .
v_gene: TRBV4-2

CDR3aa: CAISRDSLGETQYF
j_gene: TRBJ2-5
d_gene: TRBD1
v_gene: TRBV10-3

CDR3aa: CASSSVRGGRNEQFF
j_gene: TRBJ2-1
d_gene: .
v_gene: TRBV11-2

CDR3aa: CASSKQGANTGELFF
j_gene: TRBJ2-2
d_gene: TRBD1
v_gene: TRBV3-1/TRBV3-2

CDR3aa: CASQDRVPQPQHF
j_gene: TRBJ1-5
d_gene: TRBD1
v_gene: TRBV19

CDR3aa: CASSTSGPNYGYTF
j_gene: TRBJ1-2
d_gene: .
v_gene: TRBV28

CDR3aa: CASSFTGTGAGEKLFF
j_gene: TRBJ1-4
d_gene: TRBD1
v_gene: TRBV5-1

CDR3aa: CAILSGTVSYEQYF
j_gene: TRBJ2-7
d_gene: .
v_gene: TRBV28

CDR3aa: CSASGTSGSRSTDTQYF
j_gene: TRBJ2-3
d_gene: TRBD2
v_gene: TRBV20-1

CDR3aa: CASSLREGFHTDTQYF
j_gene: TRBJ2-3
d_gene: .
v_gene: TRBV11-2

CDR3aa: CASRSGFNEKLFF
j_gene: TRBJ1-4
d_gene: .
v_gene: TRBV11-2

CDR3aa: CASSLHRDRYTGELFF
j_gene: TRBJ2-2
d_gene: TRBD1
v_gene: TRBV7-9

CDR3aa: CASSQAEVGARHGYTF
j_gene: TRBJ1-2
d_gene: .
v_gene: TRBV4-3

CDR3aa: CASSLRGQSDTDTQYF
j_gene: TRBJ2-3
d_gene: .
v_gene: TRBV11-2

CDR3aa: CASSTSGNTIYF
j_gene: TRBJ1-3
d_gene: .
v_gene: TRBV7-9

CDR3aa: CASSSPREGRGEKLFF
j_gene: TRBJ1-4
d_gene: .
v_gene: TRBV7-9

CDR3aa: CASNGTPDSQPQHF
j_gene: TRBJ1-5
d_gene: .
v_gene: TRBV19

CDR3aa: CASSLDPGYGSLGDEQYF
j_gene: TRBJ2-7
d_gene: .
v_gene: TRBV7-3

CDR3aa: CAISATGGSEKLFF
j_gene: TRBJ1-4
d_gene: TRBD1
v_gene: TRBV10-3